The source of this T cell receptor beta chain is a study of blood T cell repertoires in COVID-19. Some clones are missing from TCRdb's copy, which holds only in-frame ones; the method was immunoSEQ multiplex PCR. The repertoire has almost 85,000 clones, around 89% of them found once; the top ten carry roughly 1%. Trimming removed 2 bases from V and 3 bases from J, with 14 bases in between. Germline assignment: CDR1 MNHEY and CDR2 SVGAGI. The CDR3 length is 16 residues. The source is a woman in her fifties or sixties with acute COVID-19. The J gene is TRBJ2-1, the V gene TRBV6-5, with a tentative D call TRBD2 (5 bases). Material for sequencing was PBMCs or T cells enriched from blood (not recorded which). The CDR3 reads CASSYDPSGNYNEQFF. CDR3 in DNA: TGTGCCAGCAGTTACGACCCGAGCGGAAACTACAATGAGCAGTTCTTC.